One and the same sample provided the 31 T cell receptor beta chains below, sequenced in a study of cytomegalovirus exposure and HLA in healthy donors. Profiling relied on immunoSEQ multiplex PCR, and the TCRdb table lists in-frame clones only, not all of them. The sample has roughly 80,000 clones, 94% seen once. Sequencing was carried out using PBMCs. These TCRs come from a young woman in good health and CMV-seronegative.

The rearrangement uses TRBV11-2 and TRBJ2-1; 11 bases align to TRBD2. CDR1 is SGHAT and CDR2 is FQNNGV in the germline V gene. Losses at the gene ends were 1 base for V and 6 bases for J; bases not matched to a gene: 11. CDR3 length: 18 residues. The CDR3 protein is CASSLGRLLAGGSNEQFF. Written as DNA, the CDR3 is TGTGCCAGCAGCTTAGGGAGGCTGCTAGCGGGAGGCAGCAATGAGCAGTTCTTC.

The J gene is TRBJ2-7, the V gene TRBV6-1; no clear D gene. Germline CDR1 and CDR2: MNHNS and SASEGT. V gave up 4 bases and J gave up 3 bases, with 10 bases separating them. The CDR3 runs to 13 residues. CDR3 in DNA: TGTGCCAGCAGTGGAAGTGAGTTCTACGAGCAGTACTTC. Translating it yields CASSGSEFYEQYF.

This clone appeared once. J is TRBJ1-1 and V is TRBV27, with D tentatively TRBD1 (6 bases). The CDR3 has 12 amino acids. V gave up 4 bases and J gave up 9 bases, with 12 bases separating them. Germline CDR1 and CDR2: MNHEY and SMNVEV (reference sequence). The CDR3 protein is CASSSQGSKAFF. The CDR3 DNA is TGTGCCAGCAGTTCCCAGGGGTCGAAAGCTTTCTTT.

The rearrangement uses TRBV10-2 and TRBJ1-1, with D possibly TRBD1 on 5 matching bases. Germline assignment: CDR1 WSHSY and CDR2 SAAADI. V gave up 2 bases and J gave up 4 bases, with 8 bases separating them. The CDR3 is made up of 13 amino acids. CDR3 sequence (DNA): TGCGCCAGCAGTGAGATGGGGGGCACTGAAGCTTTCTTT. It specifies CASSEMGGTEAFF.

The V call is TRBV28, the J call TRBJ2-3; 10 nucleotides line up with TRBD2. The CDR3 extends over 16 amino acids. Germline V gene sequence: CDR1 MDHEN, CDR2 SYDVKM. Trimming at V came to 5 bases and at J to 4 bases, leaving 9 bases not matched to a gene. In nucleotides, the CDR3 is TGTGCCAGCAGTCGACCTAGCGGGAGTATCGCAGATACGCAGTATTTT. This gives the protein CASSRPSGSIADTQYF.

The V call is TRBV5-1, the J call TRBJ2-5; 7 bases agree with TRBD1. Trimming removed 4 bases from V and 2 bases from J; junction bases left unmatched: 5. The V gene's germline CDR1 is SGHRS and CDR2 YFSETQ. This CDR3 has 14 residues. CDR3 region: CASSLQGFQETQYF. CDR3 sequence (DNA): TGCGCCAGCAGCCTACAGGGGTTTCAAGAGACCCAGTACTTC. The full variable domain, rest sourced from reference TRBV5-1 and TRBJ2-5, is KAGVTQTPRYLIKTRGQQVTLSCSPISGHRSVSWYQQTPGQGLQFLFEYFSETQRNKGNFPGRFSGRQFSNSRSEMNVSTLELGDSALYLCASSLQGFQETQYFGPGTRLLVL.

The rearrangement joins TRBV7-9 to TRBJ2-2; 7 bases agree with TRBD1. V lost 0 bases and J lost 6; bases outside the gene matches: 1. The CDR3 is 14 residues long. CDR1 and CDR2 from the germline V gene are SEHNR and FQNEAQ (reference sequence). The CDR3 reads CASSLAGTAGELFF. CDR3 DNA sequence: TGTGCCAGCAGCTTAGCCGGGACAGCCGGGGAGCTGTTTTTT.

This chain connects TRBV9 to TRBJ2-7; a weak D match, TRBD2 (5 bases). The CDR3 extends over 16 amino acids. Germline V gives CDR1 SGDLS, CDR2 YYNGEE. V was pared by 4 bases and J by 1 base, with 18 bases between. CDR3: CASSFNPGSPSYEQYF. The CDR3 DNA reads TGTGCCAGCAGCTTTAATCCGGGATCTCCGTCCTACGAGCAGTACTTC.

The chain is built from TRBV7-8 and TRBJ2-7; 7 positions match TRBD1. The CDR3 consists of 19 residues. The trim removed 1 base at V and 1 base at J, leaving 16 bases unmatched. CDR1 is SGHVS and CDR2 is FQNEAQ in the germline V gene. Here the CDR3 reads CASSLEFDIGGTASYEQYF. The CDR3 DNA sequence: TGTGCCAGCAGCTTAGAGTTTGATATCGGTGGGACAGCTTCCTACGAGCAGTACTTC. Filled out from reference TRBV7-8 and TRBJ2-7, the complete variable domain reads GAGVSQSPRYKVAKRGQDVALRCDPISGHVSLFWYQQALGQGPEFLTYFQNEAQLDKSGLPSDRFFAERPEGSVSTLKIQRTQQEDSAVYLCASSLEFDIGGTASYEQYFGPGTRLTVT.

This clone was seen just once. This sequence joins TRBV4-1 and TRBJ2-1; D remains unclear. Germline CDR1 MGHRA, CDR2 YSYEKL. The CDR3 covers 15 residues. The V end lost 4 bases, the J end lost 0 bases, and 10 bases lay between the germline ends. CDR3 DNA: TGCGCCAGCAGCCGGGCGTTGAGCTCCTACAATGAGCAGTTCTTC. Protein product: CASSRALSSYNEQFF.

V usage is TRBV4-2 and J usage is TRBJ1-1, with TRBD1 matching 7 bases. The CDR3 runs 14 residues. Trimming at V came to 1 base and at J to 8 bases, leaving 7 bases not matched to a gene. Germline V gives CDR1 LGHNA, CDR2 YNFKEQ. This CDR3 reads CASSQAKTGNEAFF. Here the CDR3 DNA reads TGTGCCAGCAGCCAAGCCAAGACAGGGAACGAAGCTTTCTTT.

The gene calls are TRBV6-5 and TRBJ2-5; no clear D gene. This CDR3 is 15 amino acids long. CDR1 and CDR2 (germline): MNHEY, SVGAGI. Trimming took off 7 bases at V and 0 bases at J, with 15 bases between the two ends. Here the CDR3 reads CASKRLSMYQETQYF. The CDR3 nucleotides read TGTGCCAGCAAGAGACTGAGTATGTACCAAGAGACCCAGTACTTC.

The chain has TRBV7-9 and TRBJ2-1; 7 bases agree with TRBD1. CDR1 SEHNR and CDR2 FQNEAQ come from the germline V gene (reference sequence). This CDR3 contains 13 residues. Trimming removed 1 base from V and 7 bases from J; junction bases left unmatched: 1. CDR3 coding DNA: TGTGCCAGCAGCTTAGACAGGGGTAATGAGCAGTTCTTC. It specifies CASSLDRGNEQFF.

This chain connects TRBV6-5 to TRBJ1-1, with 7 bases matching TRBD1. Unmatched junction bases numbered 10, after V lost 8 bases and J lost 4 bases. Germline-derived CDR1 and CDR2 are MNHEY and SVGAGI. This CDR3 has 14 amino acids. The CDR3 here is CASLPASGGTEAFF. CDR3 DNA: TGTGCCAGCCTACCTGCCTCAGGGGGCACTGAAGCTTTCTTT.

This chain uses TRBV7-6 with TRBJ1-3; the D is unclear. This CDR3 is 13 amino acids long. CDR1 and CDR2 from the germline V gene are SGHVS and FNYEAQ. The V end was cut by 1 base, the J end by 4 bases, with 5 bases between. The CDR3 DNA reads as TGTGCCAGCAGCTTAGAGCCAGGAAACACCATATATTTT. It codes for CASSLEPGNTIYF.

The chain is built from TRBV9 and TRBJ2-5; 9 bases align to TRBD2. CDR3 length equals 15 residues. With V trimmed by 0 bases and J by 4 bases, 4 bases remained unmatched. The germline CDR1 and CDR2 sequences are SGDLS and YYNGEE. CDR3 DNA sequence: TGTGCCAGCAGCGTAGTGGGGACTAGCCTAGAGACCCAGTACTTC. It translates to CASSVVGTSLETQYF.

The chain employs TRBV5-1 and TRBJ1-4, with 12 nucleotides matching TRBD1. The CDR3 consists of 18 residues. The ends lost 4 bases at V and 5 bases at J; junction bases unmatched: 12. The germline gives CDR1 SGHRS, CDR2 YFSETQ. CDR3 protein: CASSRMGQGAVGNEKLFF. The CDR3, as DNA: TGCGCCAGCAGCCGGATGGGACAGGGGGCGGTTGGAAATGAAAAACTGTTTTTT. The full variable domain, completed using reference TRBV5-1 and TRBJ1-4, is KAGVTQTPRYLIKTRGQQVTLSCSPISGHRSVSWYQQTPGQGLQFLFEYFSETQRNKGNFPGRFSGRQFSNSRSEMNVSTLELGDSALYLCASSRMGQGAVGNEKLFFGSGTQLSVL.

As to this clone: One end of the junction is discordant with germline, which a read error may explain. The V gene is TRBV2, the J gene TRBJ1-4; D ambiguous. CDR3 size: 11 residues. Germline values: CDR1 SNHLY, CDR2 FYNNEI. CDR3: CASSDDSGTVF. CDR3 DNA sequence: TGTGCCAGCAGTGACGACTCGGGAACCGTTTTT.

The CDR3 loop reads CASSQESIPGATNEKLFF. The CDR3 DNA follows: TGTGCCAGCAGCCAAGAGTCCATCCCGGGGGCAACTAATGAAAAACTGTTTTTT. The chain joins TRBV4-2 to TRBJ1-4, with D tentatively TRBD1 (5 bases). Trimming pared 0 bases from V and 0 bases from J, leaving 14 bases between. The germline gives CDR1 LGHNA, CDR2 YNFKEQ. The CDR3 contains 18 residues.

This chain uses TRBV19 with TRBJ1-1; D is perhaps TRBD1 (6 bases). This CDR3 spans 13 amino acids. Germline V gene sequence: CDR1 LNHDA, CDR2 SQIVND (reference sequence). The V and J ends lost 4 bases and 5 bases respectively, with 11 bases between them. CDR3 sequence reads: CASSSGGSTEAFF. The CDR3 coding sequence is TGTGCCAGTAGTAGCGGGGGCTCGACTGAAGCTTTCTTT.

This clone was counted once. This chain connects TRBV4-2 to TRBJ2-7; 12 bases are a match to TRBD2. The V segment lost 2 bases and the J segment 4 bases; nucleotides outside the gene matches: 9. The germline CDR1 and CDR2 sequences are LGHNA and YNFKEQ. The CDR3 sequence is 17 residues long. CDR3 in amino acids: CASSQPLAGGLIYEQYF. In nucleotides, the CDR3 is TGTGCCAGCAGCCAACCACTAGCGGGGGGACTTATATACGAGCAGTACTTC.

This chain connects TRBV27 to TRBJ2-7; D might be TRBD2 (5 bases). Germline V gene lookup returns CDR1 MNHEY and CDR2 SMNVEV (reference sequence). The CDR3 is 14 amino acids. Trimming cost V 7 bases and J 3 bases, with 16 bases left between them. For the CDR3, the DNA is TGTGCCAGCACCCACGGAGGCTCCTTCTACGAGCAGTACTTC. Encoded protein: CASTHGGSFYEQYF.

The DNA for the CDR3 is TGCAGCGTTGCGACTAGCGGCATATACAATGAGCAGTTCTTC. As protein: CSVATSGIYNEQFF. The chain employs TRBV29-1 and TRBJ2-1; the match to TRBD2 covers 9 bases. The V gene end was trimmed by 4 bases and the J gene end by 4 bases; junction bases not matched to a gene: 5. Germline lookup yields CDR1 SQVTM and CDR2 ANQGSEA. The CDR3 extends over 14 amino acids.

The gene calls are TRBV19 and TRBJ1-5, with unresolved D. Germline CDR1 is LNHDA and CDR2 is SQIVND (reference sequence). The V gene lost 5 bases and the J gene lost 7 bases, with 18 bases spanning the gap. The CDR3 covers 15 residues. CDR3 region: CASSPLSIGRQPQHF. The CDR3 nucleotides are TGTGCCAGTAGTCCCCTGTCCATTGGTAGACAGCCCCAGCATTTT.

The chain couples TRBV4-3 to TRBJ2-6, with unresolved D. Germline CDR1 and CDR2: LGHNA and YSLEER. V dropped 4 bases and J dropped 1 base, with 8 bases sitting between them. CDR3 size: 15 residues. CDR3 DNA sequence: TGCGCCAGCAGCCCTGAACAATCTGGGGCCAACGTCCTGACTTTC. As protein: CASSPEQSGANVLTF.

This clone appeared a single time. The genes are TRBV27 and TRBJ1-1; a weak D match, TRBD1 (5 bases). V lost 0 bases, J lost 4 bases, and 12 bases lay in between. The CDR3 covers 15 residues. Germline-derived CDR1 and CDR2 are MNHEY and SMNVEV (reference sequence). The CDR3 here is CASSLSGGMSTEAFF. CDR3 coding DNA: TGTGCCAGCAGTTTATCCGGGGGAATGAGCACTGAAGCTTTCTTT.

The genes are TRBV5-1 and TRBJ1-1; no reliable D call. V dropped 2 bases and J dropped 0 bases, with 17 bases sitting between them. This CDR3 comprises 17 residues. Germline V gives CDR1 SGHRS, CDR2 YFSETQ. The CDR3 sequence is CASSFGLSDFLNTEAFF. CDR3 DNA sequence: TGCGCCAGCAGCTTCGGCCTATCAGACTTTCTGAACACTGAAGCTTTCTTT.

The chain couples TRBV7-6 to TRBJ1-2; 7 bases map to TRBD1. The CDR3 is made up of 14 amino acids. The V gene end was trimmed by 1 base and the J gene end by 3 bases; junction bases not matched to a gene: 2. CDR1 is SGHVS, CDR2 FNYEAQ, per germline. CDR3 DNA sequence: TGTGCCAGCAGCTTAGGGACAGGCCACTATGGCTACACCTTC. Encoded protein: CASSLGTGHYGYTF.

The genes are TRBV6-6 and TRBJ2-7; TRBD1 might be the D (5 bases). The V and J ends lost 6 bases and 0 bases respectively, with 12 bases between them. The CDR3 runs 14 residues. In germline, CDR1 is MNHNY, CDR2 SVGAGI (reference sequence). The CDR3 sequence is CASSRRTPSYEQYF. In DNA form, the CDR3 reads TGTGCCAGCAGCCGCCGGACACCCTCCTACGAGCAGTACTTC.

CDR3 region: CASSPPGRPYEQYF. CDR3 coding DNA: TGTGCCAGCTCACCACCGGGGCGGCCTTACGAGCAGTACTTC. The V gene is TRBV18, the J gene TRBJ2-7, with D tentatively TRBD1 (5 bases). Trimming pared 0 bases from V and 4 bases from J, leaving 10 bases between. The germline CDR1 and CDR2 sequences are KGHSH and LQKENI. The length of the CDR3 is 14 residues.

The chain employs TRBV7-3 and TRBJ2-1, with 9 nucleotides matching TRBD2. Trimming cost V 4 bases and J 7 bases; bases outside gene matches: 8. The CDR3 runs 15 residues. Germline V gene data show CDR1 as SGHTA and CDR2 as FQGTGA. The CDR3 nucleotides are TGTGCCAGCAGCTCTGGACTAGCGTCTGTGAATGAGCAGTTCTTC. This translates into CASSSGLASVNEQFF.